Listed here is a single T cell receptor beta chain. The CDR3 covers 12 residues. Between the trimmed V and J ends, which lost 4 bases and 8 bases, there was a span of 10 bases. CDR1 is SGHRS, CDR2 YFSETQ, per germline. The data originate from a study of T cell changes during pregnancy in multiple sclerosis. The protocol was immunoSEQ multiplex PCR, while the TCRdb copy is restricted to in-frame clones and leaves out a portion. The top ten clones hold 6.9% of a sample with tens of thousands of clones, 89% of them seen once. This sequence originates from a female donor with multiple sclerosis, enrolled in a pregnancy study. The rearrangement links TRBV5-1 to TRBJ2-1; D is undetermined. The sequenced sample was CD8+ T cells from peripheral blood mononuclear cells, obtained in the second trimester of pregnancy. This chain's CDR3 is CASSDGFDEQFF. The DNA of the CDR3 is TGCGCCAGCAGCGACGGGTTCGATGAGCAGTTCTTC.